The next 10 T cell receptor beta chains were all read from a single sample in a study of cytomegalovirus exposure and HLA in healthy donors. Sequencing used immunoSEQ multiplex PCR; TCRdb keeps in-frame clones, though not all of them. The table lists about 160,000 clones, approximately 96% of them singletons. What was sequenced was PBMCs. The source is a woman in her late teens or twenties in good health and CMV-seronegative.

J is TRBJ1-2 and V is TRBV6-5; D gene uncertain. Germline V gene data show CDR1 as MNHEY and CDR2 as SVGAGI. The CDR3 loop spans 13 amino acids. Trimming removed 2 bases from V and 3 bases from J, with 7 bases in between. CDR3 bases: TGTGCCAGCAGTTACGGAGGGTACTATGGCTACACCTTC. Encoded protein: CASSYGGYYGYTF.

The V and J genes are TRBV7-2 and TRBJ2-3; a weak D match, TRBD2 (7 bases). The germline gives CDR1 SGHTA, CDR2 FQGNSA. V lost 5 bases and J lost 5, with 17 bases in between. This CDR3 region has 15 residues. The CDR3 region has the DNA TGTGCCAGCAGCGGCGGGGGCGGGGTGAGAGATACGCAGTATTTT. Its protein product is CASSGGGGVRDTQYF.

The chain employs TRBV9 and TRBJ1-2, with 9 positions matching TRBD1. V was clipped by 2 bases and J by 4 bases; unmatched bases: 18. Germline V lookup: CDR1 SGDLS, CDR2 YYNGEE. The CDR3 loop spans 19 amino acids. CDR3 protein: CASSVIVCTGGIWGYGYTF. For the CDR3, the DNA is TGTGCCAGCAGCGTCATCGTGTGCACAGGGGGCATCTGGGGCTATGGCTACACCTTC.

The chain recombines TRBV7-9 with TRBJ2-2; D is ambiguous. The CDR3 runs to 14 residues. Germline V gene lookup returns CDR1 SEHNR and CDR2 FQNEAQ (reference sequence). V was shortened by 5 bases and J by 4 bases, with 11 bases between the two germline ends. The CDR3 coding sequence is TGTGCCAGCAGCGGCAGGAACCCCACCGGGGAGCTGTTTTTT. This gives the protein CASSGRNPTGELFF.

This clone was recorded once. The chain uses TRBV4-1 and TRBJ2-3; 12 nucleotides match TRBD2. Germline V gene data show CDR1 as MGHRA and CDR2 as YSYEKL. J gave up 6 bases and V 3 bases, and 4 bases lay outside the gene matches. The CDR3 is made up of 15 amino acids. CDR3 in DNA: TGCGCCAGCAGCCACCTAGCGGGGGGGGTGGATACGCAGTATTTT. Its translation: CASSHLAGGVDTQYF.

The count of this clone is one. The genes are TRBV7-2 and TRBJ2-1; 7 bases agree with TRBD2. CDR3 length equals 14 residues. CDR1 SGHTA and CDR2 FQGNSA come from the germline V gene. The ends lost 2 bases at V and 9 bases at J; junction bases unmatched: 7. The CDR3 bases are TGTGCCAGCAGCTTAACGATAGCGGGCGGTGAGCAGTTCTTC. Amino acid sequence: CASSLTIAGGEQFF.

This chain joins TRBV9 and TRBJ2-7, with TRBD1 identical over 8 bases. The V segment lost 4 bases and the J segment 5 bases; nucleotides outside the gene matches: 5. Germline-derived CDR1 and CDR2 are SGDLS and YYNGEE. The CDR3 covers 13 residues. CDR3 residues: CASSFRGRDEQYF. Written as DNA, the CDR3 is TGTGCCAGCAGCTTCAGGGGGCGCGACGAGCAGTACTTC.

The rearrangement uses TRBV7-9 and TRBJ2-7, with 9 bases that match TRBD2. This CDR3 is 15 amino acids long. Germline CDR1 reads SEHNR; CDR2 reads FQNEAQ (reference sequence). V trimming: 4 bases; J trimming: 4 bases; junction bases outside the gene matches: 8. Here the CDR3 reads CASSSPIAGVYEQYF. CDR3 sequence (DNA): TGTGCCAGCAGCTCGCCCATAGCGGGGGTTTACGAGCAGTACTTC.

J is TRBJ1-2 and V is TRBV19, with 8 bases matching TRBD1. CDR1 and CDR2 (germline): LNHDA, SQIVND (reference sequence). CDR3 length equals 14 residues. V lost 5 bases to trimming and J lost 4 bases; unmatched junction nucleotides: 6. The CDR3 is CASSSGQGGYGYTF. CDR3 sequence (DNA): TGTGCCAGTAGTTCCGGACAGGGTGGCTATGGCTACACCTTC.

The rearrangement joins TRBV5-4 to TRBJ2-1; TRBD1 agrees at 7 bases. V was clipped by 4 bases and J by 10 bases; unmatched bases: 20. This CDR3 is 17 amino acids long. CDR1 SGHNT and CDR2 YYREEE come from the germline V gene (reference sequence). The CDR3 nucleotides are TGTGCCAGCAGCCCGGGACAGATACTAACCCGTTCGAGAGAGCAGTTCTTC. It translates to CASSPGQILTRSREQFF.